Sequencing of this T cell receptor beta chain was carried out in a study of regulatory T cells in long-lasting Graves disease. Study conclusions and caveats: A greater number of public clonotypes (around 2,700) was shared by persistent patients than by new patients (approximately 880). Less diverse TCR repertoires were seen in persistent Graves' patients than in newly diagnosed ones.

This clonotype was observed a few times. Its antigen remains unidentified. Stated time point: newly diagnosed GD, antithyroid drugs for less than 3 months. From RNA extracted from PBMCs, the TCR library was made. All patients originated from an endocrinology department located in Xi'an, China. Relying on iRepertoire HTBI primers and Arm-PCR of CDR3 regions, the team built TCR beta libraries. TCRdb independently ran MiXCR on the multiplex PCR reads; one entry per CDR3 protein. The sample records roughly 260,000 distinct CDR3 sequences, 18% being singletons. This same sample was also part of a study on T cells in Graves' hyperthyroidism and ophthalmopathy. That study adds: First-round RT-PCR with HTBI primers amplified the TCR CDR3 region.

This clonotype was sampled from a woman aged 25-40 years with Graves disease. The specimen comprised peripheral blood mononuclear cells (PBMCs), sampled at new diagnosis, from a patient treated with antithyroid drugs.

CDR3 sequence: CASNSYSGNTIYF. DNA of the CDR3: TGTGCTAGTAATTCCTACTCTGGAAACACCATATATTTT. This sequence joins TRBV12-5 and TRBJ1-3; no definite D call. Germline loops: CDR1 LGHNT, CDR2 FRNRAP. V lost 8 bases and J 0 bases, leaving 8 bases between the germline ends. This CDR3 has 13 residues.